This is a list of T cell receptor beta chains from one sample in a study of shared clonotypes between healthy human individuals. Measured with immunoSEQ multiplex PCR; TCRdb has only the in-frame clones, and not every one. Found here are some 2.4 million clones, 80% to 95% of them singletons; the top ten hold about 0.38%. The material sequenced was naive CD4+ T cells from PBMCs. These receptors originate from a young man in good health. Some clones in this sample may be carry-over from other donors' samples. CDR3s include the opening cysteine and the closing phenylalanine or tryptophan. D genes are given only for firm matches. Rows may omit the clone size; those that give it use once, few, many or a size class.

clone_size,v_call,d_call,j_call,cdr3_nt,cdr3_aa
once,TRBV2,-,TRBJ1-2,TGTGCCAGCAGTGAAGACAGGGCCCGTGGCTACACCTTC,CASSEDRARGYTF
-,TRBV7-2,-,TRBJ2-1,TGTGCCAGCGTCCAGGTGGTGGGGAGCTCCTACAATGAGCAGTTCTTC,CASVQVVGSSYNEQFF
-,TRBV30,TRBD2,TRBJ2-7,TGTGCCTGGAGTGTACTCGCTTGGCCTAGCGGGAGTGGGGCCTACCACGAGCAGTACTTC,CAWSVLAWPSGSGAYHEQYF
-,TRBV7-2,-,TRBJ2-5,TGTGCCAGCAGCTTAGAGGGCTTCCGCCCGACGGCGGAGACCCAGTACTTC,CASSLEGFRPTAETQYF
-,TRBV10-3,TRBD1,TRBJ1-5,TGTGCCACCCAGGGGGGCAATCAGCCCCAGCATTTT,CATQGGNQPQHF
-,TRBV7-3,TRBD1,TRBJ2-2,TGTGCCAGCAGCTCGGACAGGGGGCTTTTGGGCACCGGGGAGCTGTTTTTT,CASSSDRGLLGTGELFF
-,TRBV5-1,TRBD2,TRBJ2-7,TGCGCCAGCAGCTTGGGGACTAGCGGGAGGGTCCCTTACTACGAGCAGTACTTC,CASSLGTSGRVPYYEQYF
-,TRBV29-1,-,TRBJ2-3,TGCAGCGTTGAGGGTTTTGCCCAAGGTACGCAGTATTTT,CSVEGFAQGTQYF
-,TRBV5-1,-,TRBJ1-1,TGCGCCAGCAGCCTTATGTGGCGTGTGCCAGGGGCGCTTGGGAACACTGAAGCTTTCTTT,CASSLMWRVPGALGNTEAFF
-,TRBV5-1,TRBD2,TRBJ2-1,TGCGCCAGCAGCAACGGGACTAGTGACAATGAGCAGTTCTTC,CASSNGTSDNEQFF
-,TRBV7-9,-,TRBJ2-7,TGTGCCAGCGGGAGGGGGGACACTACCTCCTACGAGCAGTACTTC,CASGRGDTTSYEQYF
-,TRBV5-1,TRBD1,TRBJ2-2,TGCGCCAGCAGCTTGACCGGACAGGGTAACACCGGGGAGCTGTTTTTT,CASSLTGQGNTGELFF
-,TRBV19,TRBD1,TRBJ1-1,TGTGCCAGTAGTAATACAGGGGGCTGGGTTGAAGCTTTCTTT,CASSNTGGWVEAFF
-,TRBV7-9,TRBD2,TRBJ2-1,TGTGCCAGCAGCTCTATTTACGCGACGGGAGGGCCAGAGAATGAGCAGTTCTTC,CASSSIYATGGPENEQFF
-,TRBV5-1,TRBD2,TRBJ2-1,TGCGCCAGCAGCCCCAGAGGTGGGAGGGCCCTTTATGAGCAGTTCTTC,CASSPRGGRALYEQFF
-,TRBV14,TRBD2,TRBJ2-1,TGTGCCAGCAGCCAATGGCTAGCGGGAGGGCTCAATGAGCAGTTCTTC,CASSQWLAGGLNEQFF
once,TRBV28,-,TRBJ1-1,TGTGCCAGCCATTCCACATACACTGAAGCTTTCTTT,CASHSTYTEAFF
once,TRBV6-5,-,TRBJ2-5,TGTGCCAGCAGTCCGGGGCCCTATGGGACCCAGTACTTC,CASSPGPYGTQYF
-,TRBV6-1,TRBD2,TRBJ2-2,TGTGCCAGCAGTCAAGATAGCGGGAGGATCGGGACCGGGGAGCTGTTTTTT,CASSQDSGRIGTGELFF
-,TRBV2,-,TRBJ2-3,TGTGCCAGGACAGACTACACAGATACGCAGTATTTT,CARTDYTDTQYF
-,TRBV6-5,-,TRBJ2-7,TGTGCCAGCAGTTACGTTCGCTCCTACGAGCAGTACTTC,CASSYVRSYEQYF
-,TRBV27,-,TRBJ2-2,TGTGCCAGCAGTTTGACCAGATTCAACACCGGGGAGCTGTTTTTT,CASSLTRFNTGELFF
-,TRBV7-9,TRBD1,TRBJ2-1,TGTGCCGTGGGACAGGGACCACAAAACGGTGAGCAGTTCTTC,CAVGQGPQNGEQFF
-,TRBV5-1,-,TRBJ1-4,TGCGCCAGCAGCTTGGCCGTACGGCCTGGGAATGAAAAACTGTTTTTT,CASSLAVRPGNEKLFF
-,TRBV19,TRBD1,TRBJ1-2,TGTGCCAGTAGTCCCGAGTCCGGGACAGGGCTCCGCTACACCTTC,CASSPESGTGLRYTF
-,TRBV11-1,-,TRBJ1-3,TGTGCCAGCGGGACGTTTGGAAACACCATATATTTT,CASGTFGNTIYF
-,TRBV6-4,-,TRBJ2-1,TGTGCCAGCAGCCGGACAGTGATTAGCTCCTACAATGAGCAGTTCTTC,CASSRTVISSYNEQFF
-,TRBV4-2,-,TRBJ1-3,TGTGCCAGCAGCCGGGTCGCAGGGGAAGGAAACACCATATATTTT,CASSRVAGEGNTIYF
-,TRBV7-2,TRBD2,TRBJ2-7,TGTGCCAGCAGCTTAGTAAGTACTAGCGGGTACTACGAGCAGTACTTC,CASSLVSTSGYYEQYF
-,TRBV29-1,-,TRBJ2-5,TGCAGCGTGACAAGAGGGGGTCTGGAAGAGACCCAGTACTTC,CSVTRGGLEETQYF
-,TRBV9,-,TRBJ1-1,TGTGCCAGCAGCGTAAGCCCCGACAGATTCGGCTCTGAAGCTTTCTTT,CASSVSPDRFGSEAFF
once,TRBV4-1,-,TRBJ2-7,TGCGCCAGCAGCCGGAACGTTGAAGCCTACGAGCAGTACTTC,CASSRNVEAYEQYF